The next 21 T cell receptor beta chains were all read from a single sample in a study of CD8 T cells in Susac syndrome. RNA amounts of about 0.45 to 1 ug underwent reverse transcription with random hexamers. MiXCR was run by TCRdb on the immunoSEQ multiplex PCR reads, yielding one entry per CDR3 protein. The data hold 150,000 or so distinct CDR3 sequences, with roughly 94% observed a single time. What was sequenced was CD4+ T cells from PBMCs. The origin of the receptors is a human donor with multiple sclerosis.

V is TRBV11-2 and J is TRBJ2-3; a weak D match, TRBD2 (5 bases). Germline V gene sequence: CDR1 SGHAT, CDR2 FQNNGV. The CDR3 extends over 14 amino acids. Deletions cut 8 bases from V and 3 bases from J, with 15 bases between. In DNA, the CDR3 is TGTGCCAGCCCCCTGGGGAGTGGGACAGATACGCAGTATTTT. Its protein is CASPLGSGTDTQYF.

The V call is TRBV3-1, the J call TRBJ1-2; 9 bases map to TRBD1. J lost 4 bases, V lost 5 bases, and 8 bases had no gene match. The CDR3 contains 15 residues. CDR1 LGHDT and CDR2 YNNKEL come from the germline V gene (reference sequence). The CDR3 sequence: CASSSQGTGSYGYTF. DNA for the CDR3: TGTGCCAGCAGCAGCCAGGGGACAGGGAGCTATGGCTACACCTTC. Based on the CDR3 plus reference TRBV3-1 and TRBJ1-2, the full variable domain is DTAVSQTPKYLVTQMGNDKSIKCEQNLGHDTMYWYKQDSKKFLKIMFSYNNKELIINETVPNRFSPKSPDKAHLNLHINSLELGDSAVYFCASSSQGTGSYGYTFGSGTRLTVV.

The chain couples TRBV12-3 or TRBV12-4 to TRBJ2-3; 12 nucleotides match TRBD2. The length of the CDR3 is 14 residues. V gave up 6 bases and J gave up 5 bases; unmatched junction bases: 3. CDR3 sequence: CASRMTSGRDTQYF. The DNA of the CDR3 is TGTGCCAGCAGGATGACTAGCGGGAGAGATACGCAGTATTTT.

The chain links TRBV7-2 to TRBJ1-1; a weak D match, TRBD1 (5 bases). Germline lookup yields CDR1 SGHTA and CDR2 FQGNSA. V was trimmed by 7 bases and J by 7 bases, leaving 13 bases between them. The CDR3 is made up of 12 amino acids. CDR3 residues: CASTLTGVEAFF. CDR3 DNA sequence: TGTGCCAGCACCCTCACAGGCGTTGAAGCTTTCTTT.

The chain couples TRBV28 to TRBJ2-4; 10 bases are a match to TRBD1. Germline assignment: CDR1 MDHEN and CDR2 SYDVKM. The CDR3 has 16 residues. Trimming at V came to 5 bases and at J to 6 bases, leaving 10 bases not matched to a gene. The CDR3 here is CASSRAGTGDGNIQYF. The DNA for the CDR3 is TGTGCCAGCAGTAGAGCCGGGACAGGGGATGGAAACATTCAGTACTTC. The whole variable domain, remainder taken from reference TRBV28 and TRBJ2-4, is DVKVTQSSRYLVKRTGEKVFLECVQDMDHENMFWYRQDPGLGLRLIYFSYDVKMKEKGDIPEGYSVSREKKERFSLILESASTNQTSMYLCASSRAGTGDGNIQYFGAGTRLSVL.

The chain recombines TRBV3-1 with TRBJ1-5, with 8 bases that match TRBD1. Germline V CDR1 and CDR2: LGHDT, YNNKEL (reference sequence). V was clipped by 6 bases and J by 5 bases; unmatched bases: 6. The CDR3 is 14 amino acids. The CDR3 reads CASSHYRGDQPQHF. Written as DNA, the CDR3 is TGTGCCAGCAGTCACTACAGGGGGGATCAGCCCCAGCATTTT.

The chain is built from TRBV3-1 and TRBJ1-5; D unclear. CDR1 LGHDT and CDR2 YNNKEL come from the germline V gene (reference sequence). Trimming left V 1 base short and J 9 bases short, with 16 bases between. The CDR3 has 15 residues. DNA for the CDR3: TGTGCCAGCAGCCAAGTTACGGCCGAATCATGGCCCCAGCATTTT. Amino acid sequence: CASSQVTAESWPQHF. The complete variable domain, with remaining parts taken from reference TRBV3-1 and TRBJ1-5, reads DTAVSQTPKYLVTQMGNDKSIKCEQNLGHDTMYWYKQDSKKFLKIMFSYNNKELIINETVPNRFSPKSPDKAHLNLHINSLELGDSAVYFCASSQVTAESWPQHFGDGTRLSIL.

CDR3: CASNPVPYGGKLFF. The CDR3 nucleotides are TGTGCCAGCAACCCGGTCCCTTATGGGGGAAAACTGTTTTTT. The chain carries TRBV2 and TRBJ1-4, with D possibly TRBD1 on 5 matching bases. This CDR3 contains 14 residues. Germline V CDR1 and CDR2: SNHLY, FYNNEI. Trimming stripped 7 bases from V and 10 bases from J, with 19 bases between.

This chain links TRBV6-5 with TRBJ2-3, with no clear D. CDR3 size: 11 residues. Between the trimmed V and J ends, which lost 2 bases and 5 bases, there was a span of 2 bases. The V gene's germline CDR1 is MNHEY and CDR2 SVGAGI. The CDR3 DNA sequence: TGTGCCAGCAGTTACATAGATACGCAGTATTTT. Protein product: CASSYIDTQYF.

This clonotype has just one count. The chain links TRBV7-2 to TRBJ2-7; D may be TRBD1 or TRBD2 (6 bases each). Trimming left V 2 bases short and J 3 bases short, with 14 bases between. The CDR3 length is 15 residues. Per germline, CDR1 SGHTA and CDR2 FQGNSA. Here the CDR3 reads CASSLSLRDNYEQYF. CDR3 sequence (DNA): TGTGCCAGCAGCTTATCTTTGCGGGACAACTACGAGCAGTACTTC.

The V gene is TRBV7-3, the J gene TRBJ2-1, with 10 bases aligning to TRBD2. The CDR3 consists of 15 residues. The J segment lost 2 bases and the V segment lost 2 bases, leaving 0 bases of the junction unmatched. The germline V gene has CDR1 SGHTA and CDR2 FQGTGA. Here the CDR3 reads CASSLGTSAYNEQFF. The CDR3 DNA reads TGTGCCAGCAGCTTAGGGACTAGCGCCTACAATGAGCAGTTCTTC.

In this sample, this clonotype turned up once. The chain links TRBV20-1 to TRBJ1-5, with 7 bases fitting TRBD1. The V segment lost 2 bases and the J segment 4 bases; nucleotides outside the gene matches: 8. Germline lookup yields CDR1 DFQATT and CDR2 SNEGSKA (reference sequence). The CDR3 extends over 15 amino acids. The CDR3 DNA follows: TGCAGTGCTAGAATTACAGGGGCTGTAAATCAGCCCCAGCATTTT. Amino acid sequence: CSARITGAVNQPQHF.

The J gene is TRBJ2-1, the V gene TRBV20-1, with a possible D match to TRBD2 (6 bases). With 1 base removed from V and 4 bases from J, the gap between germline ends came to 20 bases. Per germline, CDR1 DFQATT and CDR2 SNEGSKA (reference sequence). The CDR3 has 17 amino acids. DNA of the CDR3: TGCAGTGCTAGAGCGCCCGGTCGGGAGCGGACGTACAATGAGCAGTTCTTC. Its translation is CSARAPGRERTYNEQFF.

V and J are TRBV12-3 or TRBV12-4 and TRBJ1-1; 8 positions agree with TRBD1. This CDR3 has 14 amino acids. The V gene end was trimmed by 2 bases and the J gene end by 5 bases; junction bases not matched to a gene: 4. CDR3 sequence: CASSLQQGATEAFF. CDR3 nucleotide sequence: TGTGCCAGCAGTTTACAGCAGGGGGCGACTGAAGCTTTCTTT.

The chain combines TRBV4-1 with TRBJ2-2; D not resolved. The V gene's germline CDR1 is MGHRA and CDR2 YSYEKL. This CDR3 has 12 amino acids. Trimming stripped 1 base from V and 6 bases from J, with 3 bases between. CDR3 sequence reads: CASSQVPGELFF. In DNA form, the CDR3 reads TGCGCCAGCAGCCAAGTTCCCGGGGAGCTGTTTTTT.

This chain connects TRBV29-1 to TRBJ2-7; no definite D call. Germline V gene sequence: CDR1 SQVTM, CDR2 ANQGSEA. V was cut by 7 bases and J by 2 bases, with 15 bases left in between. The CDR3 length is 13 residues. CDR3 residues: CSEKPAPTYEQYF. Here the CDR3 DNA reads TGCAGCGAGAAGCCCGCCCCGACCTACGAGCAGTACTTC.

The gene calls are TRBV10-2 and TRBJ1-1; no definite D call. Deletions cut 7 bases from V and 1 base from J, with 10 bases between. The germline gives CDR1 WSHSY, CDR2 SAAADI. The CDR3 is 13 residues long. In DNA, the CDR3 is TGCGCCAGCAAAGTAGGCGGGAACACTGAAGCTTTCTTT. It codes for CASKVGGNTEAFF.

The chain is built from TRBV30 and TRBJ1-5; TRBD1 matches 10 bases. The length of the CDR3 is 15 residues. V lost 0 bases to trimming and J lost 9 bases; unmatched junction nucleotides: 8. The V gene's germline CDR1 is GTSNPN and CDR2 SVGIG (reference sequence). The CDR3 here is CAWSVRDRGPRPQHF. In DNA, the CDR3 is TGTGCCTGGAGTGTACGGGACAGGGGTCCTCGGCCCCAGCATTTT.

The gene calls are TRBV18 and TRBJ2-5; D is tentatively TRBD1 or TRBD2 (6 bases each). CDR1 and CDR2 (germline): KGHSH, LQKENI. The ends were cut back, 3 bases at V and 2 bases at J, with 19 bases in the middle. The CDR3 length is 17 residues. The DNA of the CDR3 is TGTGCCAGCTCACCCCTATCGGGGTCGGGGGCACAAGAGACCCAGTACTTC. Translating it yields CASSPLSGSGAQETQYF.

This chain joins TRBV5-1 and TRBJ2-6; 10 nucleotides agree with TRBD1. In germline, CDR1 is SGHRS, CDR2 YFSETQ. This CDR3 has 18 residues. V was pared by 3 bases and J by 4 bases, with 10 bases of the junction left unmatched. The chain's CDR3 is CASSSGDRGLSGANVLTF. The CDR3 nucleotides read TGCGCCAGCAGCTCGGGGGACAGGGGCTTGTCAGGGGCCAACGTCCTGACTTTC.

This sequence joins TRBV19 and TRBJ2-6, with D unclear. Germline lookup yields CDR1 LNHDA and CDR2 SQIVND (reference sequence). V gave up 1 base and J gave up 0 bases, with 10 bases separating them. This CDR3 has 17 residues. This CDR3 is CASSIAVDTSGANVLTF. The CDR3 DNA reads TGTGCCAGTAGTATAGCAGTTGACACCTCTGGGGCCAACGTCCTGACTTTC.